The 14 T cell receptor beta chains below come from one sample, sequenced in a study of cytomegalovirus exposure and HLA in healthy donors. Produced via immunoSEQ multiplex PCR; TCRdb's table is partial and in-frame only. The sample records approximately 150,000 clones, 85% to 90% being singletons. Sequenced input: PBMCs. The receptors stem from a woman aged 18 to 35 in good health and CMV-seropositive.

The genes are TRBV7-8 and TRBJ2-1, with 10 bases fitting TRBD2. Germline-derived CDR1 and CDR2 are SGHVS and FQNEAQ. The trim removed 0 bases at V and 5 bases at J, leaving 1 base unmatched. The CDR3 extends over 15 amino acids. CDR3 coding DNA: TGTGCCAGCAGCTTAGCTCTAGCGGGAGACAATGAGCAGTTCTTC. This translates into CASSLALAGDNEQFF.

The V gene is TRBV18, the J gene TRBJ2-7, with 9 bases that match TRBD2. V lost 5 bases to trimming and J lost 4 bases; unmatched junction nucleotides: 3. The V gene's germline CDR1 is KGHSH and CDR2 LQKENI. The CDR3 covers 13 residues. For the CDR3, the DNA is TGTGCCAGCTCAGGCGGGGGGGGATACGAGCAGTACTTC. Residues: CASSGGGGYEQYF.

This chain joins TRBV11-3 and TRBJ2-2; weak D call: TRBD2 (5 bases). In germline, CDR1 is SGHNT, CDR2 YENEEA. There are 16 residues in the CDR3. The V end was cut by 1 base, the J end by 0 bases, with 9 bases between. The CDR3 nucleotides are TGTGCCAGCAGCTTAGTGTCGGGGTCGAACACCGGGGAGCTGTTTTTT. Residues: CASSLVSGSNTGELFF.

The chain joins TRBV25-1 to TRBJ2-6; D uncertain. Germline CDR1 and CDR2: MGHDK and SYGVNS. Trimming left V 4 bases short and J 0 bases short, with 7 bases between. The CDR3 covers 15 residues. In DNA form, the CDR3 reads TGTGCCAGCAGTGGCATCGGCTCTGGGGCCAACGTCCTGACTTTC. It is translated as CASSGIGSGANVLTF.

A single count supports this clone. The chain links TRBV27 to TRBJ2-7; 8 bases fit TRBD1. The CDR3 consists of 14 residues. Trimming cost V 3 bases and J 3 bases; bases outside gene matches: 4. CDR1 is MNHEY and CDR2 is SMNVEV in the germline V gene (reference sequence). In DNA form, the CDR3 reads TGTGCCAGCAGTTTTAAAGACAGGGGCTACGAGCAGTACTTC. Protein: CASSFKDRGYEQYF.

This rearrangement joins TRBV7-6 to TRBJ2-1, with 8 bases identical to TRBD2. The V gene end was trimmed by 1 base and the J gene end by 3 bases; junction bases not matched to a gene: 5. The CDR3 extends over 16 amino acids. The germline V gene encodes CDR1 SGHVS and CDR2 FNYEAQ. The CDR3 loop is CASSLVSGSFYNEQFF. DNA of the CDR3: TGTGCCAGCAGCTTAGTAAGCGGGAGCTTCTACAATGAGCAGTTCTTC. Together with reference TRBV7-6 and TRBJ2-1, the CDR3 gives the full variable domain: GAGVSQSPRYKVTKRGQDVALRCDPISGHVSLYWYRQALGQGPEFLTYFNYEAQQDKSGLPNDRFSAERPEGSISTLTIQRTEQRDSAMYRCASSLVSGSFYNEQFFGPGTRLTVL.

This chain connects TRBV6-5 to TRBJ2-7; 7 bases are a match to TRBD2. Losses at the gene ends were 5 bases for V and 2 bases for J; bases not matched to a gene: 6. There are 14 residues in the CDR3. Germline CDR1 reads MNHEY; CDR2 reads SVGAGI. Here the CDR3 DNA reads TGTGCCAGCAGTCAGGGAGGGCTGACCTACGAGCAGTACTTC. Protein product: CASSQGGLTYEQYF.

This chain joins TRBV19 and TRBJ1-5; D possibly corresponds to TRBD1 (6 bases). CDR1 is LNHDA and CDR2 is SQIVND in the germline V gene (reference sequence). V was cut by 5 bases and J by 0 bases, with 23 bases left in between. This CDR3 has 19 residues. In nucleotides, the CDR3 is TGTGCCAGTAGTGCCCCCCCCACAGAGGACAGAAATAGCAATCAGCCCCAGCATTTT. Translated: CASSAPPTEDRNSNQPQHF.

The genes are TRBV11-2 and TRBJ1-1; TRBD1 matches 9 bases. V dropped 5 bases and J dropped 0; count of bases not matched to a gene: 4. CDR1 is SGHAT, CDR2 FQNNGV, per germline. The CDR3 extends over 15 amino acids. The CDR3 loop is CASSARTGVNTEAFF. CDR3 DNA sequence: TGTGCCAGCAGCGCGCGGACAGGGGTGAACACTGAAGCTTTCTTT.

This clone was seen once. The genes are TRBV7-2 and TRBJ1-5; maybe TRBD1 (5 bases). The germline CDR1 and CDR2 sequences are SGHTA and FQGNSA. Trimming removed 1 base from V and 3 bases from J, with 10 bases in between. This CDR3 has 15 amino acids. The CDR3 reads CASSLVGANNQPQHF. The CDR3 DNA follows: TGTGCCAGCAGCTTAGTAGGGGCTAACAATCAGCCCCAGCATTTT.

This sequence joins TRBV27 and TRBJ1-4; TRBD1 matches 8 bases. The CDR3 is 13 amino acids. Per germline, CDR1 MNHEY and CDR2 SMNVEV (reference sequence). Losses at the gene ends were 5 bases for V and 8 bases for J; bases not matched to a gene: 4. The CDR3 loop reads CASSLRDREKLFF. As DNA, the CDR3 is TGTGCCAGCAGTCTCCGGGACAGGGAAAAACTGTTTTTT.

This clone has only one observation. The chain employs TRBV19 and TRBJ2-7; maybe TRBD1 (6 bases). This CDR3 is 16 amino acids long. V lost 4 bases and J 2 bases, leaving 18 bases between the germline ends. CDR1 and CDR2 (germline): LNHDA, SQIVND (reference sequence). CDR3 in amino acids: CASSNSGTFDPYEQYF. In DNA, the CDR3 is TGTGCCAGTAGTAACTCCGGGACATTTGACCCCTACGAGCAGTACTTC.

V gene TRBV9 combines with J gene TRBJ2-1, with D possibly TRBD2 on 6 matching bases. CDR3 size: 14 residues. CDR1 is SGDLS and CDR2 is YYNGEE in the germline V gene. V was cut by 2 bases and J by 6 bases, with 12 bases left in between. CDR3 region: CASSVATEGNEQFF. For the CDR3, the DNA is TGTGCCAGCAGCGTCGCCACGGAGGGCAATGAGCAGTTCTTC.

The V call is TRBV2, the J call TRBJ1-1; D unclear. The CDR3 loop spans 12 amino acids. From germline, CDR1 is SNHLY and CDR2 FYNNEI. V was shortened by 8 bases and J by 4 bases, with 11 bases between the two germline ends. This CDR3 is CASGLGFTEAFF. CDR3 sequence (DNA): TGTGCCAGCGGGCTTGGTTTCACTGAAGCTTTCTTT.